One sample yielded the 7 T cell receptor beta chains listed below, sequenced in a study of T cell responses to AZD1222 COVID-19 vaccine. TCRdb's copy holds only in-frame clones and misses some; the assay was immunoSEQ multiplex PCR. The data contain 120,000 to 150,000 clones, 88% of them singletons. Sequenced material: peripheral blood, taken on day 0 of AZD1222 vaccination. The source of these receptors is an adult in good health.

This clone has just one count. The rearrangement links TRBV6-1 to TRBJ2-1; weak D call: TRBD1 (5 bases). Deletions cut 3 bases from V and 0 bases from J, with 9 bases between. Per the germline V gene, CDR1 is MNHNS and CDR2 is SASEGT. CDR3 length: 15 amino acids. CDR3 DNA: TGTGCCAGCAGTGAGGGGCCCCGCTCCTACAATGAGCAGTTCTTC. Protein: CASSEGPRSYNEQFF.

The chain joins TRBV10-3 to TRBJ1-2; TRBD1 matches at 7 bases. V gave up 10 bases and J gave up 4 bases; unmatched junction bases: 9. Germline lookup yields CDR1 ENHRY and CDR2 SYGVKD. CDR3 length: 13 amino acids. The CDR3 DNA follows: TGTGCCACCGGAGGGGGCTCTGGCTATGGCTACACCTTC. The encoded protein is CATGGGSGYGYTF.

V and J are TRBV29-1 and TRBJ2-1; 12 bases agree with TRBD2. V was pared by 7 bases and J by 7 bases, with 8 bases of the junction left unmatched. Per the germline V gene, CDR1 is SQVTM and CDR2 is ANQGSEA. The CDR3 extends over 14 amino acids. The CDR3 sequence is CSGLTSGSRNEQFF. DNA of the CDR3: TGCAGCGGCCTGACTAGCGGGAGTCGAAATGAGCAGTTCTTC.

The rearrangement joins TRBV6-1 to TRBJ1-2, with 7 nucleotides matching TRBD1. The V gene's germline CDR1 is MNHNS and CDR2 SASEGT. V lost 2 bases and J lost 4; bases outside the gene matches: 7. The CDR3 has 15 amino acids. The CDR3 protein is CASSELGQGGYGYTF. CDR3 DNA sequence: TGTGCCAGCAGTGAACTAGGGCAGGGGGGCTATGGCTACACCTTC.

The gene calls are TRBV14 and TRBJ1-6, with D possibly TRBD1 on 5 matching bases. The V end lost 9 bases, the J end lost 10 bases, and 16 bases lay between the germline ends. Per germline, CDR1 SGHDN and CDR2 FVKESK. The CDR3 has 13 amino acids. In DNA, the CDR3 is TGTGCCAGGTCCAGGGTACTAGGGTCACCCCTCCACTTT. Protein product: CARSRVLGSPLHF.

The table lists this clone with a few counts. The J gene is TRBJ1-2, the V gene TRBV2; D is ambiguous. The V and J ends lost 2 bases and 5 bases respectively, with 6 bases between them. Germline lookup yields CDR1 SNHLY and CDR2 FYNNEI. CDR3 length: 12 amino acids. The CDR3 loop is CASSETVYGYTF. CDR3 sequence (DNA): TGTGCCAGCAGTGAAACCGTGTATGGCTACACCTTC.

The chain uses TRBV21-1 and TRBJ1-6. TRBV21-1 counts as a pseudogene. This CDR3 spans 14 amino acids. The CDR3 loop is CATAGGRLGSPLHF. The CDR3 bases are TGTGCCACAGCGGGAGGCCGACTGGGGTCACCCCTCCACTTT.